This T cell receptor (beta chain) was profiled in a study of PD-1 blockade in classical Hodgkin lymphoma. Study summary: Intravenous infusions of nivolumab 3 mg/kg reached patients every 2 weeks.

Profiling relied on immunoSEQ multiplex PCR, and the TCRdb table lists in-frame clones only, not all of them. There are about 89,000 clones in the sample; around nine tenths occur only once, and about 2.9% lies in the top ten. V was pared by 7 bases and J by 5 bases, with 14 bases between. Germline CDR1 is SQVTM and CDR2 is ANQGSEA. The CDR3 spans 13 residues. A word on this clone: Antigen unknown.

Indicated time point: cycle 4 day 1 (C4D1), after 5 to 7 weeks of nivolumab. Brentuximab vedotin exposure varied, and every patient relapsed after autologous stem cell transplantation. Complete response, partial response or progressive disease was each patient's best response. Findings and limits, study-wide: Baseline diversity was lower in partial responders and progressors than complete responders. According to reports, newly diagnosed patients had lower baseline TCR diversity than healthy donors, and relapsed/refractory patients had lower baseline TCR diversity still.

The origin of this receptor is a human donor with classical Hodgkin lymphoma. The sample here was peripheral blood mononuclear cells (PBMCs), taken before the fourth cycle of nivolumab. The chain recombines TRBV29-1 with TRBJ1-4, with D possibly TRBD1 on 5 matching bases. CDR3 DNA: TGCAGCGGTGGCGACAGCCGGAATGAAAAACTGTTTTTT. Amino acid sequence: CSGGDSRNEKLFF.